This is a list of T cell receptor beta chains from one sample in a study of CD8 T cells in ankylosing spondylitis. Using its own MiXCR run on the 5' RACE reads, TCRdb lists one record per CDR3 protein. The table lists more than 110,000 distinct CDR3 sequences, 6.5% to 8.5% of them singletons. Sample: synovial fluid, either unsorted or a sorted T cell fraction (not recorded which). These receptors were taken from a male donor with ankylosing spondylitis. CDR3s include the opening cysteine and the closing phenylalanine or tryptophan. The order of the fields is clone size, CDR3 length, J gene, D gene, V gene, CDR3 DNA, CDR3 protein. D genes are given only for firm matches. Clone size is given for some rows only: seen once, a few or many times, or a class if the clone is expanded.

>.|14|TRBJ1-6|.|TRBV4-2
TGTGCCAGCAGCCGTGGCCTGGGGGATTCACCCCTCCACTTT
CASSRGLGDSPLHF
>many|17|TRBJ2-7|TRBD2|TRBV28
TGTGCCAGCAGTCAAATCAGCGGGAGAGGGATCTCCTACGAGCAGTACTTC
CASSQISGRGISYEQYF
>few|15|TRBJ2-2|.|TRBV2
TGTGCCAGCAGGAGAAGGGGTGCCGCGCTCGGGGAGCTGTTTTTT
CASRRRGAALGELFF
>many|13|TRBJ1-6|.|TRBV9
TGTGCCAGCAGCGTAGGGGAGCAATCACCCCTCCACTTT
CASSVGEQSPLHF
>many|14|TRBJ2-1|.|TRBV18
TGTGCCAGCTCATCAGGACCCCTTGAAGTCGAGCAGTTCTTC
CASSSGPLEVEQFF
>few|18|TRBJ2-3|TRBD2|TRBV18
TGTGCCAGCTCACCCGGCTACGGGACTAGCGGGGGAGAAGATACGCAGTATTTT
CASSPGYGTSGGEDTQYF
>many|14|TRBJ1-5|.|TRBV12-3/TRBV12-4
TGTGCCAGCAGTTTAGACCCTAGGTATCAGCCCCAGCATTTT
CASSLDPRYQPQHF
>many|13|TRBJ2-7|.|TRBV6-2/TRBV6-3
TGTGCCAGCAATTCTGAGGACCGGATTGAGCAGTACTTC
CASNSEDRIEQYF
>many|12|TRBJ2-5|TRBD2|TRBV20-1
TGCAGTGCGAGAAGCGGGGCAGAGACCCAGTACTTC
CSARSGAETQYF
>.|18|TRBJ2-1|TRBD2|TRBV20-1
TGCAGTGCTAGACTCCCGGGACTAGCGGGAGTTCTGAGAAATGAGCAGTTCTTC
CSARLPGLAGVLRNEQFF
>many|13|TRBJ2-7|.|TRBV20-1
TGCAGTGCTAGTTCCGGGAAAGGCTACGAGCAGTACTTC
CSASSGKGYEQYF
>many|15|TRBJ2-3|TRBD2|TRBV2
TGTGCCAGCAACCCTAGCGGGAGGGCAACAGATACGCAGTATTTT
CASNPSGRATDTQYF
>few|11|TRBJ2-2|.|TRBV28
TGTGCCAGTTGGGCTTTGGGGGAGCTGTTTTTT
CASWALGELFF
>.|12|TRBJ2-2|.|TRBV10-3
TGTGCCACAAATACAAACACCGGGGAGCTGTTTTTT
CATNTNTGELFF
>many|13|TRBJ1-1|.|TRBV27
TGTGCCAGCTGGAGGGAAACGATCACTGAAGCTTTCTTT
CASWRETITEAFF
>many|14|TRBJ2-1|TRBD1|TRBV7-8
TGTGCCAGCAGCCGGTGGGACAGGGGAGGTGAGCAGTTCTTC
CASSRWDRGGEQFF
>few|13|TRBJ2-3|.|TRBV20-1
TGCGGCCAGACTAGAGGAGGGGAAGATACGCAGTATTTT
CGQTRGGEDTQYF
>many|13|TRBJ2-2|.|TRBV7-2
TGTGCCAGCAGCTTGGTGGAAACCGGGGAGCTGTTTTTT
CASSLVETGELFF
>.|16|TRBJ2-3|.|TRBV5-1
TGCGCCAGCAGCTCCGGGACTAGGGGGCTTTCAGATACGCAGTATTTT
CASSSGTRGLSDTQYF
>few|17|TRBJ2-1|TRBD2|TRBV24-1
TGTGCCACCAGTGATTTGGGCGGGAGGGCCCCCGGAGACGAGCAGTTCTTC
CATSDLGGRAPGDEQFF